The 6 T cell receptor beta chains below were found in one sample sequenced in a study of T cell responses to AZD1222 COVID-19 vaccine. The protocol was immunoSEQ multiplex PCR, while the TCRdb copy is restricted to in-frame clones and leaves out a portion. Of roughly 100,000 clones in the sample, around 80% were seen once. Sequencing was performed on peripheral blood, taken on day 0 of AZD1222 vaccination. The receptors were gathered from an adult in good health.

The J gene is TRBJ2-3, the V gene TRBV12-5; no firm D call. The CDR3 extends over 12 amino acids. Germline CDR1 reads LGHNT; CDR2 reads FRNRAP. With 6 bases removed from V and 1 base from J, the gap between germline ends came to 5 bases. CDR3 DNA sequence: TGTGCTAGTGGGGACGGCACAGATACGCAGTATTTT. Translated: CASGDGTDTQYF.

The chain combines TRBV4-3 with TRBJ2-7; D tentatively reads TRBD1 or TRBD2 (5 bases each). The CDR3 length is 14 residues. Per the germline V gene, CDR1 is LGHNA and CDR2 is YSLEER. Trimming took off 3 bases at V and 12 bases at J, with 21 bases between the two ends. The CDR3 is CASSQGVVAGLRYF. CDR3 bases: TGCGCCAGCAGCCAGGGGGTTGTGGCAGGGCTTCGGTACTTC.

CDR3 in amino acids: CASSLTGTGGNTIYF. The CDR3, as DNA: TGTGCCAGTAGTCTTACCGGGACAGGGGGAAACACCATATATTTT. This chain uses TRBV19 with TRBJ1-3, with TRBD1 identical over 9 bases. V lost 5 bases and J lost 4; bases outside the gene matches: 6. This CDR3 spans 15 amino acids. From germline, CDR1 is LNHDA and CDR2 SQIVND (reference sequence).

This clone appeared once. This chain connects TRBV6-2 or TRBV6-3 to TRBJ2-2, with 9 bases matching TRBD2. Germline trimming cut 2 bases from V and 1 base from J; bases unmatched to any gene: 5. CDR3 size: 17 residues. Germline lookup yields CDR1 MNHEY and CDR2 SVGEGT. The CDR3 DNA reads TGTGCCAGCAGTTACCGAGTTAGCGGGGGGAACACCGGGGAGCTGTTTTTT. This translates into CASSYRVSGGNTGELFF.

The chain uses TRBV9 and TRBJ2-2; tentative D call: TRBD1 (6 bases). V shed 1 base and J shed 4 bases, with 11 bases lying between them. This CDR3 is 15 amino acids long. In germline, CDR1 is SGDLS, CDR2 YYNGEE. Here the CDR3 DNA reads TGTGCCAGCAGCGTAACACAGGGTCCCACCGGGGAGCTGTTTTTT. As protein: CASSVTQGPTGELFF. The full variable domain, in which reference TRBV9 and TRBJ2-2 provide the parts outside the CDR3, is DSGVTQTPKHLITATGQRVTLRCSPRSGDLSVYWYQQSLDQGLQFLIQYYNGEERAKGNILERFSAQQFPDLHSELNLSSLELGDSALYFCASSVTQGPTGELFFGEGSRLTVL.

In this sample, this clone turned up a few times. This chain connects TRBV4-1 to TRBJ2-7; 10 nucleotides line up with TRBD1. Trimming removed 4 bases from V and 5 bases from J; junction bases left unmatched: 8. The CDR3 loop spans 15 amino acids. CDR1 and CDR2 from the germline V gene are MGHRA and YSYEKL. DNA for the CDR3: TGCGCCAGCAGCCTCTACCGGGACAGGGGCGACGAGCAGTACTTC. It translates to CASSLYRDRGDEQYF.